Here is one T cell receptor beta chain with its context. Only a few counts were recorded for this clonotype. The target of this receptor is not known. No much larger clone exists at a distance of one base, and base qualities are not known. The data are from a study of response to subunit inactivated influenza vaccine (dated by TCRdb to 2017 to 2018). In the study overall: To follow how T cells responded to a trivalent subunit inactivated influenza vaccine, the researchers relied on deep quantitative profiling of the T cell receptor repertoire. What the study reported, not specific to this receptor: It was suggested by the authors that each seasonal influenza vaccination may recruit only a limited number of new T cells.

Trimming accounts for 6 bases at V and 6 bases at J, while the number of junction bases matched to no gene is 9. There are 16 amino acids in the CDR3, from cysteine to phenylalanine inclusive. Of all the DNA, just the CDR3 is kept, 48 bases in frame from base 1. CDR1 MDHEN and CDR2 SYDVKM are derived from the germline V gene. Library prep was done by RT-PCR. For sequencing, an Illumina HiSeq 2500 was employed. TCRdb reprocessing: public reads trimmed at Q25 with fastp, clones called with MiXCR, in-frame beta chains kept. Entries are consolidated by CDR3 protein sequence, retaining the most common genes and DNA. The sample contains fewer than 600,000 distinct CDR3 sequences, less than 7.5% of them found a single time. Of the sample, roughly 13% falls within the top ten clones.

This receptor was taken from a man between 45 and 75 years old who received an inactivated influenza vaccine. Donor details come from another sample of the same person, matched by shared clones. The input for sequencing was PBMCs from blood, taken around 2 years after vaccination. The V and J segments used are TRBV28 and TRBJ2-5, with 14 middle bases fitting TRBD2. The CDR3 reads as follows: CASSLPGTSGGKTQYF. The sequenced DNA: TGTGCCAGCAGCCTTCCCGGGACTAGCGGGGGAAAGACCCAGTACTTC.